These 24 T cell receptor beta chains were all obtained from the same sample, sequenced in a study of vaccination and CD4 T cells after COVID-19. The Oncomine TCR Beta short-read assay sequenced DNA from cultured CD4+ T cells. MiXCR, run by TCRdb on the PCR reads, gives a single entry per CDR3 protein. The profile shows 7,600 or so distinct CDR3 sequences, about 70% of them singletons. The antigens these receptors bind are not known. Treatment here: roughly nine-day PBMC culture with coronavirus spike peptide pools or control peptides (ViraFEST assay). This specimen was cultured CD4+ T cells from blood, taken after SARS-CoV-2 vaccination. Source of these receptors: a human donor with COVID-19.

The chain has TRBV20-1 and TRBJ1-3; D is perhaps TRBD1 (5 bases). V dropped 1 base and J dropped 2 bases, with 12 bases sitting between them. Germline CDR1 is DFQATT and CDR2 is SNEGSKA (reference sequence). The CDR3 totals 15 residues. The CDR3 DNA sequence: TGCAGTGCTAGAGGGCGAGTAGGGGCTGGAAACACCATATATTTT. This encodes CSARGRVGAGNTIYF.

This rearrangement joins TRBV11-2 to TRBJ1-1; D gene unclear. Germline V lookup: CDR1 SGHAT, CDR2 FQNNGV. This CDR3 spans 14 amino acids. Trimming pared 3 bases from V and 3 bases from J, leaving 11 bases between. DNA for the CDR3: TGTGCCAGCAGCTTCCCCCCTGAGGACACTGAAGCTTTCTTT. It translates to CASSFPPEDTEAFF.

The chain joins TRBV6-2 or TRBV6-3 to TRBJ2-1, with 10 bases matching TRBD2. The CDR3 sequence is 15 residues long. Trimming at V came to 5 bases and at J to 5 bases, leaving 6 bases not matched to a gene. Germline CDR1 reads MNHEY; CDR2 reads SVGEGT. Written as DNA, the CDR3 is TGTGCCAGCAGTCCTAGCGGGGGCCACAACAATGAGCAGTTCTTC. Its translation: CASSPSGGHNNEQFF.

This clonotype was observed a handful of times. The rearrangement uses TRBV6-1 and TRBJ1-2; D remains unclear. Germline CDR1 and CDR2: MNHNS and SASEGT. With 5 bases removed from V and 2 bases from J, the gap between germline ends came to 9 bases. The CDR3 length is 13 residues. CDR3 DNA: TGTGCCAGCAGTCGTGTGGGGAACTATGGCTACACCTTC. Translating it yields CASSRVGNYGYTF.

The chain has TRBV20-1 and TRBJ2-3; the match to TRBD2 covers 9 bases. Germline assignment: CDR1 DFQATT and CDR2 SNEGSKA (reference sequence). This CDR3 is built from 13 residues. J lost 4 bases, V lost 6 bases, and 5 bases had no gene match. In DNA, the CDR3 is TGCAGTGCAAGGCGGGGGGGCTCAGATACGCAGTATTTT. Translating gives CSARRGGSDTQYF.

This clonotype was detected once. This chain uses TRBV11-2 with TRBJ1-1; no clear D. This CDR3 comprises 14 residues. CDR1 and CDR2 from the germline V gene are SGHAT and FQNNGV. Trimming left V 2 bases short and J 1 base short, with 8 bases between. CDR3 nucleotide sequence: TGTGCCAGCAGCTTACCCCCCGAGAACACTGAAGCTTTCTTT. Amino acids: CASSLPPENTEAFF.

This sequence joins TRBV20-1 and TRBJ2-5; D not certain. CDR3 size: 17 residues. Germline assignment: CDR1 DFQATT and CDR2 SNEGSKA (reference sequence). The V gene lost 1 base and the J gene lost 2 bases, with 20 bases spanning the gap. CDR3 coding DNA: TGCAGTGCTAGAGGAACAGTTAATGTTTCGTCTCAAGAGACCCAGTACTTC. It codes for CSARGTVNVSSQETQYF.

The chain links TRBV6-2 or TRBV6-3 to TRBJ2-7; 9 bases fit TRBD2. Trimming at V came to 8 bases and at J to 3 bases, leaving 5 bases not matched to a gene. CDR1 MNHEY and CDR2 SVGEGT come from the germline V gene. The CDR3 totals 13 residues. CDR3 nucleotide sequence: TGTGCCAGCCTCAGCGGGGGGCACTACGAGCAGTACTTC. Protein product: CASLSGGHYEQYF.

The rearrangement joins TRBV15 to TRBJ1-3; 11 bases map to TRBD1. Germline CDR1 reads LNHNV; CDR2 reads YYDKDF (reference sequence). The CDR3 has 15 residues. Trimming at V came to 5 bases and at J to 3 bases, leaving 3 bases not matched to a gene. The chain's CDR3 is CATSWDRGNGNTIYF. CDR3 DNA: TGTGCCACCAGCTGGGACAGGGGGAATGGAAACACCATATATTTT.

J is TRBJ1-5 and V is TRBV6-1; 8 bases match TRBD1. The trim removed 0 bases at V and 5 bases at J, leaving 6 bases unmatched. This CDR3 has 16 amino acids. The V gene's germline CDR1 is MNHNS and CDR2 SASEGT. The CDR3 is CASSEASGGGYQPQHF. The CDR3 nucleotides are TGTGCCAGCAGTGAAGCTTCAGGGGGCGGATATCAGCCCCAGCATTTT.

This clonotype was seen a single time. The chain is built from TRBV20-1 and TRBJ2-7; the D gene is possibly TRBD1 (5 bases). The germline gives CDR1 DFQATT, CDR2 SNEGSKA (reference sequence). Trimming removed 6 bases from V and 3 bases from J, with 9 bases in between. The CDR3 is 11 residues long. CDR3 DNA sequence: TGCAGTGCCAGGACACACTACGAGCAGTACTTC. This gives the protein CSARTHYEQYF.

In its sample, this clonotype was seen a few times. The chain uses TRBV20-1 and TRBJ2-5, with 15 bases aligning to TRBD2. J gave up 5 bases and V 6 bases, and 4 bases lay outside the gene matches. Germline values: CDR1 DFQATT, CDR2 SNEGSKA (reference sequence). The CDR3 loop spans 14 amino acids. In DNA, the CDR3 is TGCAGTGCCCCGGGACTAGCGGGGGGTGAGACCCAGTACTTC. Amino acids: CSAPGLAGGETQYF.

This clonotype was picked up one time. This sequence joins TRBV12-3 or TRBV12-4 and TRBJ2-7; 7 bases match TRBD2. V dropped 7 bases and J dropped 4; count of bases not matched to a gene: 10. This CDR3 has 14 amino acids. The CDR3 region is CASTERGRLYEQYF. The CDR3 region has the DNA TGTGCCAGCACCGAGCGGGGACGCCTATACGAGCAGTACTTC.

The chain uses TRBV28 and TRBJ2-7; 7 bases are shared with TRBD1. Germline trimming cut 5 bases from V and 4 bases from J; bases unmatched to any gene: 8. Per the germline V gene, CDR1 is MDHEN and CDR2 is SYDVKM. CDR3 length: 14 residues. As DNA, the CDR3 is TGTGCCAGCAGTCCCCCGGGACAGAATTACGAGCAGTACTTC. Its translation: CASSPPGQNYEQYF.

The chain couples TRBV28 to TRBJ1-1; perhaps TRBD1 as D (5 bases). The germline V gene encodes CDR1 MDHEN and CDR2 SYDVKM. The CDR3 contains 16 residues. V was shortened by 7 bases and J by 0 bases, with 18 bases between the two germline ends. CDR3 nucleotides: TGTGCCAGCAAACAGGCCCGGTCCAGGATGAACACTGAAGCTTTCTTT. It specifies CASKQARSRMNTEAFF.

The chain couples TRBV20-1 to TRBJ1-5; 7 positions agree with TRBD1. The CDR3 has 14 amino acids. Germline CDR1 DFQATT, CDR2 SNEGSKA (reference sequence). After removal of 4 bases from V and 9 bases from J, the junction contained 12 bases not matched to a gene. The chain's CDR3 is CSAKGQSDIRPQHF. CDR3 nucleotides: TGCAGTGCTAAGGGACAGTCTGATATTAGGCCCCAGCATTTT.

V gene TRBV7-9 combines with J gene TRBJ2-5; the D is unclear. The germline V gene encodes CDR1 SEHNR and CDR2 FQNEAQ (reference sequence). With 4 bases removed from V and 5 bases from J, the gap between germline ends came to 11 bases. CDR3 length: 13 amino acids. CDR3 amino acids: CASSSVGWETQYF. DNA for the CDR3: TGTGCCAGCAGCTCGGTGGGTTGGGAGACCCAGTACTTC.

DNA of the CDR3: TGCAGTGCTAGTTCCGACAGGGGGACCTCGGCCCAGCATTTT. Amino acid sequence: CSASSDRGTSAQHF. The rearrangement joins TRBV20-1 to TRBJ1-5; 9 bases map to TRBD1. The V gene end was trimmed by 3 bases and the J gene end by 11 bases; junction bases not matched to a gene: 11. CDR3 length: 14 amino acids. Germline V gene lookup returns CDR1 DFQATT and CDR2 SNEGSKA (reference sequence).

The V call is TRBV6-5, the J call TRBJ2-5, with D perhaps matching TRBD1 or TRBD2 (6 bases each). Germline V gene data show CDR1 as MNHEY and CDR2 as SVGAGI. The CDR3 totals 17 residues. V dropped 4 bases and J dropped 5 bases, with 23 bases sitting between them. The CDR3 sequence is CASSLVAYRDSGETQYF. For the CDR3, the DNA is TGTGCCAGCAGTTTGGTGGCTTACAGGGACTCGGGGGAGACCCAGTACTTC.

V usage is TRBV5-4 and J usage is TRBJ1-1; 9 bases are shared with TRBD1. Germline trimming cut 9 bases from V and 6 bases from J; bases unmatched to any gene: 18. Germline V gives CDR1 SGHNT, CDR2 YYREEE (reference sequence). CDR3 length: 16 amino acids. CDR3 DNA sequence: TGTGCCACCAAACGCCGGACAGGGGCTGTTATCGCTGAAGCTTTCTTT. This translates into CATKRRTGAVIAEAFF.

The chain combines TRBV20-1 with TRBJ2-2; D is possibly TRBD2 (6 bases). This CDR3 has 16 amino acids. V was shortened by 5 bases and J by 6 bases, with 22 bases between the two germline ends. Germline V CDR1 and CDR2: DFQATT, SNEGSKA (reference sequence). CDR3 amino acids: CSARTSGVLIAGELFF. CDR3 bases: TGCAGTGCTCGTACGTCGGGGGTTCTTATCGCCGGGGAGCTGTTTTTT.

This clonotype was counted once. CDR3 protein: CSVPGTGENEQFF. CDR3 in DNA: TGCAGCGTTCCAGGGACTGGAGAAAATGAGCAGTTCTTC. The genes are TRBV29-1 and TRBJ2-1, with D perhaps TRBD2 (6 bases). V was pared by 5 bases and J by 7 bases, with 15 bases between. The CDR3 has 13 amino acids. Germline lookup yields CDR1 SQVTM and CDR2 ANQGSEA.

The V call is TRBV28, the J call TRBJ1-2; D perhaps matches TRBD1 (5 bases). Trimming took off 2 bases at V and 4 bases at J, with 8 bases between the two ends. The CDR3 covers 13 residues. CDR1 is MDHEN, CDR2 SYDVKM, per germline. DNA for the CDR3: TGTGCCAGCAGTTTAGCCAGGGCCTATGGCTACACCTTC. This translates into CASSLARAYGYTF.

The V call is TRBV27, the J call TRBJ1-5; D perhaps matches TRBD1 (6 bases). Near its end, the DNA agrees better with TRBJ2-3, so the J call may be wrong. Germline CDR1 and CDR2: MNHEY and SMNVEV (reference sequence). There are 15 residues in the CDR3. The CDR3 sequence is CASSLVGQSTQPQYF. CDR3 nucleotide sequence: TGTGCCAGCAGTTTGGTCGGACAGTCAACTCAGCCCCAGTATTTT.